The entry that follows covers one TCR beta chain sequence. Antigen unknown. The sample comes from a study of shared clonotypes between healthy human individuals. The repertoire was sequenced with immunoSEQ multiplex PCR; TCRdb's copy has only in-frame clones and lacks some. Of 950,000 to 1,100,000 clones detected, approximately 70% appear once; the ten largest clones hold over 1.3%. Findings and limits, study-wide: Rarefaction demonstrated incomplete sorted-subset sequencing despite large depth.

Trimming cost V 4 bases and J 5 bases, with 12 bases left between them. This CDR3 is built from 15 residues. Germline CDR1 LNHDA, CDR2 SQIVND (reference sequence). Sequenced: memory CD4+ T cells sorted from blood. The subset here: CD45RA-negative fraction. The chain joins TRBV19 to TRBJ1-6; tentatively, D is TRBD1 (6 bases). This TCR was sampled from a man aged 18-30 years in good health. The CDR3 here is CASSTQGFHNSPLHF. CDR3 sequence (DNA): TGTGCCAGTAGTACACAGGGATTCCATAATTCACCCCTCCACTTT.